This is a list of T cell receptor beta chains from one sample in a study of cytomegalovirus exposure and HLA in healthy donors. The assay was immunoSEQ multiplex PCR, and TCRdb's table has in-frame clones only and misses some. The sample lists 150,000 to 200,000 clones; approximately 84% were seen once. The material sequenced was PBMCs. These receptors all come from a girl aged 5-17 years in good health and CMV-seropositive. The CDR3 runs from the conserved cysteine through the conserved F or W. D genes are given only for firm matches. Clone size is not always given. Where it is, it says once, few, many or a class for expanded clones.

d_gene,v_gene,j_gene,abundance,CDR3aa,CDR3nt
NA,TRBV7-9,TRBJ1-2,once,CASSLASGGDYGYTF,TGTGCCAGCAGCTTAGCCTCCGGGGGAGACTATGGCTACACCTTC
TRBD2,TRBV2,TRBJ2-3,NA,CASSRTSGGRGRTDTQYF,TGTGCCAGCAGTCGGACTAGCGGGGGGAGAGGTCGCACAGATACGCAGTATTTT
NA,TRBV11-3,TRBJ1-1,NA,CASSPGRMNTEAFF,TGTGCCAGCAGCCCAGGGAGGATGAACACTGAAGCTTTCTTT
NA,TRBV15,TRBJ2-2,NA,CATRPGQTNTGELFF,TGTGCCACCAGACCGGGACAAACTAACACCGGGGAGCTGTTTTTT
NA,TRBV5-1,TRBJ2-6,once,CASSYDSLVANVLTF,TGCGCCAGCAGTTATGACAGTCTAGTGGCCAACGTCCTGACTTTC
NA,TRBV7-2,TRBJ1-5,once,CASSLRAGVVQPQHF,TGTGCCAGCAGCTTAAGGGCAGGGGTAGTTCAGCCCCAGCATTTT
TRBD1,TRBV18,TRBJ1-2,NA,CASSPNRGLSYGYTF,TGTGCCAGCTCACCAAACAGGGGGCTGAGCTATGGCTACACCTTC
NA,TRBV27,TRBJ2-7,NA,CASRLVAGDFYYEQYF,TGTGCCAGCAGGTTGGTTGCGGGCGATTTCTACTACGAGCAGTACTTC
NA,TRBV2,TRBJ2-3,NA,CASSERLYF,TGTGCCAGCAGTGAGCGCCTGTATTTT
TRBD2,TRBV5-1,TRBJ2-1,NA,CASSPISGGGNNEQFF,TGCGCCAGCAGCCCGATTAGCGGGGGGGGGAACAATGAGCAGTTCTTC
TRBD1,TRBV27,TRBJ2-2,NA,CASSLFGGTGTGELFF,TGTGCCAGCAGTTTATTCGGGGGGACAGGGACCGGGGAGCTGTTTTTT
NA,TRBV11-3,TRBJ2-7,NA,CASSLGIAYEQYF,TGTGCCAGCAGCTTGGGCATAGCCTACGAGCAGTACTTC
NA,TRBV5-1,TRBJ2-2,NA,CASSLFPSGNTGELFF,TGCGCCAGCAGCTTGTTCCCCTCAGGAAACACCGGGGAGCTGTTTTTT
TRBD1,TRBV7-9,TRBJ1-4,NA,CASSRPTGLDGEKLFF,TGTGCCAGCAGCCGACCGACAGGGCTTGACGGGGAAAAACTGTTTTTT
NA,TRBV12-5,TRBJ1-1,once,CASGFFQATDTEAFF,TGTGCTAGTGGTTTTTTCCAGGCAACAGACACTGAAGCTTTCTTT
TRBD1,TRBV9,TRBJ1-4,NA,CASSPGGSDKKLFF,TGTGCCAGCAGCCCAGGGGGGTCGGATAAAAAACTGTTTTTT
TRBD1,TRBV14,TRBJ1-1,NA,CASSQEGQRNTEAFF,TGTGCCAGCAGCCAAGAGGGACAGAGGAACACTGAAGCTTTCTTT
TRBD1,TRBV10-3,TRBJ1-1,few,CAISTGGVEAFF,TGTGCCATCAGTACAGGGGGGGTCGAAGCTTTCTTT
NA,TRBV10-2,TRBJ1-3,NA,CASSESGRGNTIYF,TGCGCCAGCAGTGAGTCAGGGAGGGGAAACACCATATATTTT
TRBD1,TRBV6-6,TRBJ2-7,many,CASSYRDSNYEQYF,TGTGCCAGCAGTTACCGGGACAGCAACTACGAGCAGTACTTC
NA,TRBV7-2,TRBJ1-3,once,CASSLESLRSGNTIYF,TGTGCCAGCAGCTTAGAGTCCTTGCGCTCTGGAAACACCATATATTTT
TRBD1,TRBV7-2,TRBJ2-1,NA,CASSSRQGAYNEQFF,TGTGCCAGCAGCTCGAGACAGGGGGCCTACAATGAGCAGTTCTTC